The 27 T cell receptor beta chains in this list originate from one sample, sequenced in a study of T-cell memory formation after mild COVID-19. A single record per CDR3 protein comes from TCRdb applying MiXCR to the 5' RACE reads. The data contain 92,000 or so distinct CDR3 sequences, less than 15% of them seen just once; the ten biggest clones take up 39%. The source material was PBMCs or a T cell subset sorted from them (not recorded which). The source of these receptors is a man younger than 30 who had mild COVID-19 (a few samples of this study predate the infection). Cell type and time point are not known.

CDR3 amino acids: CASSLLRGGEAFF. CDR3 DNA: TGTGCCAGCAGCTTACTACGGGGGGGTGAAGCTTTCTTT. The J gene is TRBJ1-1, the V gene TRBV11-2; D is possibly TRBD1 (5 bases). Germline V gene lookup returns CDR1 SGHAT and CDR2 FQNNGV. Trimming stripped 2 bases from V and 7 bases from J, with 11 bases between. The CDR3 length is 13 residues. Variable domain in full (rest from reference TRBV11-2 and TRBJ1-1): EAGVAQSPRYKIIEKRQSVAFWCNPISGHATLYWYQQILGQGPKLLIQFQNNGVVDDSQLPKDRFSAERLKGVDSTLKIQPAKLEDSAVYLCASSLLRGGEAFFGQGTRLTVV.

This clonotype has a handful of counts. V is TRBV3-1 and J is TRBJ2-5, with 9 bases lining up with TRBD2. Trimming cost V 1 base and J 4 bases; bases outside gene matches: 1. CDR1 and CDR2 from the germline V gene are LGHDT and YNNKEL (reference sequence). The CDR3 has 14 amino acids. In DNA form, the CDR3 reads TGTGCCAGCAGCCAAGGGGGACTAGCAGAGACCCAGTACTTC. Protein: CASSQGGLAETQYF.

J is TRBJ2-3 and V is TRBV4-1, with D tentatively TRBD1 or TRBD2 (5 bases each). V gave up 0 bases and J gave up 2 bases, with 18 bases separating them. There are 18 residues in the CDR3. The germline CDR1 and CDR2 sequences are MGHRA and YSYEKL. The CDR3 sequence is CASSQDPHRWGYTDTQYF. The CDR3, as DNA: TGCGCCAGCAGCCAAGATCCCCATCGGTGGGGGTACACAGATACGCAGTATTTT.

The chain carries TRBV2 and TRBJ2-1, with D perhaps TRBD1 (6 bases). This CDR3 is built from 18 residues. Trimming pared 1 base from V and 4 bases from J, leaving 20 bases between. Germline CDR1 and CDR2: SNHLY and FYNNEI. CDR3 sequence: CASSEGRGHPGTYNEQFF. The CDR3 region has the DNA TGTGCCAGCAGTGAAGGCAGGGGCCACCCGGGGACGTACAATGAGCAGTTCTTC.

This clonotype has more than one count but fewer than ten. This rearrangement joins TRBV24-1 to TRBJ1-2; no clear D. Trimming pared 8 bases from V and 6 bases from J, leaving 15 bases between. The CDR3 runs 13 residues. The V gene's germline CDR1 is KGHDR and CDR2 SFDVKD. CDR3 nucleotide sequence: TGTGCCACCACGACCTCACGTGGTGATGGCTACACCTTC. It is translated as CATTTSRGDGYTF.

This clonotype was seen a few times. This chain uses TRBV7-9 with TRBJ2-5; 7 positions agree with TRBD2. The germline V gene encodes CDR1 SEHNR and CDR2 FQNEAQ (reference sequence). V was clipped by 7 bases and J by 2 bases; unmatched bases: 1. The CDR3 runs to 12 residues. The CDR3 region is CASMGGQETQYF. The CDR3 DNA is TGTGCCAGCATGGGGGGGCAAGAGACCCAGTACTTC.

This clonotype was counted only a few times. The chain is built from TRBV6-1 and TRBJ1-2; TRBD1 matches at 7 bases. The CDR3 loop spans 16 amino acids. Losses at the gene ends were 6 bases for V and 5 bases for J; bases not matched to a gene: 15. Germline V gene sequence: CDR1 MNHNS, CDR2 SASEGT. The CDR3 region has the DNA TGTGCCAGCAGAAGGACAGGAGAAAACTACGGTTATGGCTACACCTTC. It encodes CASRRTGENYGYGYTF.

The chain couples TRBV5-6 to TRBJ2-7; tentative D call: TRBD1 (6 bases). The ends were cut back, 4 bases at V and 6 bases at J, with 20 bases in the middle. CDR1 and CDR2 from the germline V gene are SGHDT and YYEEEE. CDR3 length equals 15 residues. CDR3 in amino acids: CASSPRRQQGLEQYF. The CDR3, as DNA: TGTGCCAGCAGCCCCCGTCGCCAACAGGGTCTCGAGCAGTACTTC.

This clonotype was recorded a few times. V and J are TRBV20-1 and TRBJ2-1; no clear D gene. Germline V gene sequence: CDR1 DFQATT, CDR2 SNEGSKA (reference sequence). CDR3 size: 12 residues. Trimming removed 3 bases at V and 7 bases at J, with 10 bases between. CDR3 bases: TGCAGTGCTAGCCCCGGCCTGAATGAGCAGTTCTTC. This codes for CSASPGLNEQFF.

The V and J genes are TRBV7-2 and TRBJ2-1; 8 nucleotides agree with TRBD2. The CDR3 sequence is 17 residues long. V lost 2 bases and J lost 7; bases outside the gene matches: 13. The germline CDR1 and CDR2 sequences are SGHTA and FQGNSA. The CDR3 protein is CASSLSSGGRFKNEQFF. CDR3 DNA: TGTGCCAGCAGCTTATCCAGCGGGGGCCGTTTTAAGAATGAGCAGTTCTTC.

CDR3 DNA sequence: TGCAGTGCTAGTTCCCTCAGAATCTACTACGAGCAGTACTTC. It specifies CSASSLRIYYEQYF. The chain recombines TRBV20-1 with TRBJ2-7, with D uncertain. CDR1 and CDR2 (germline): DFQATT, SNEGSKA (reference sequence). Trimming pared 3 bases from V and 3 bases from J, leaving 15 bases between. The CDR3 is 14 amino acids.

This chain joins TRBV7-3 and TRBJ2-3, with 9 bases lining up with TRBD2. Germline V gene sequence: CDR1 SGHTA, CDR2 FQGTGA. Trimming took 5 bases from V and 6 from J; bases not matched to a gene: 15. This CDR3 spans 17 amino acids. In nucleotides, the CDR3 is TGTGCCAGCAGCCCGCCACCGGGACTAGCCCTAGGGGATACGCAGTATTTT. It specifies CASSPPPGLALGDTQYF.

This chain joins TRBV20-1 and TRBJ2-3, with TRBD2 matching 15 bases. The CDR3 has 16 residues. Germline V gene lookup returns CDR1 DFQATT and CDR2 SNEGSKA (reference sequence). DNA of the CDR3: TGCTGCCCCTCGGGACTAGCGGGGGGTAGCACAGATACGCAGTATTTT. Its protein is CCPSGLAGGSTDTQYF.

This clonotype was observed a few times. This rearrangement joins TRBV28 to TRBJ2-3; D gene ambiguous. V was pared by 3 bases and J by 0 bases, with 10 bases between. Germline lookup yields CDR1 MDHEN and CDR2 SYDVKM. The CDR3 spans 15 residues. The CDR3 region is CASSFNWQSTDTQYF. CDR3 nucleotides: TGTGCCAGCAGTTTTAACTGGCAAAGCACAGATACGCAGTATTTT. Filled out from reference TRBV28 and TRBJ2-3, the complete variable domain reads DVKVTQSSRYLVKRTGEKVFLECVQDMDHENMFWYRQDPGLGLRLIYFSYDVKMKEKGDIPEGYSVSREKKERFSLILESASTNQTSMYLCASSFNWQSTDTQYFGPGTRLTVL.

This clonotype was counted a few times. This chain joins TRBV14 and TRBJ2-3, with D uncertain. Germline V gene lookup returns CDR1 SGHDN and CDR2 FVKESK. This CDR3 contains 17 residues. V was cut by 3 bases and J by 3 bases, with 19 bases left in between. As DNA, the CDR3 is TGTGCCAGCAGCCATCACACATTGGTGGGGTGGACAGATACGCAGTATTTT. This translates into CASSHHTLVGWTDTQYF.

The chain is built from TRBV18 and TRBJ2-2, with 7 bases lining up with TRBD1. V shed 4 bases and J 2 bases; nucleotides not matched to a gene: 4. Germline-derived CDR1 and CDR2 are KGHSH and LQKENI. This CDR3 is 15 amino acids long. CDR3 coding DNA: TGTGCCAGCTCACGACAGGGTGCAAACACCGGGGAGCTGTTTTTT. The encoded protein is CASSRQGANTGELFF.

This clonotype was detected ten times or more. The chain joins TRBV5-1 to TRBJ1-4; TRBD1 matches 7 bases. J lost 5 bases, V lost 5 bases, and 6 bases had no gene match. The CDR3 consists of 14 residues. Germline CDR1 is SGHRS and CDR2 is YFSETQ. The CDR3 loop is CASRPGQLNEKLFF. Written as DNA, the CDR3 is TGCGCCAGCAGACCGGGACAGTTAAATGAAAAACTGTTTTTT.

There are a few counts of this clonotype. The CDR3 sequence is CSALLPGTVSLEQYV. The CDR3 coding sequence is TGCAGTGCTCTCCTTCCCGGGACAGTCTCCCTCGAGCAGTACGTC. The chain is built from TRBV20-1 and TRBJ2-7, with 7 bases fitting TRBD1. This CDR3 contains 15 residues. In germline, CDR1 is DFQATT, CDR2 SNEGSKA (reference sequence). V trimming: 5 bases; J trimming: 6 bases; junction bases outside the gene matches: 16.

This clonotype was counted only a few times. The chain carries TRBV12-3 or TRBV12-4 and TRBJ1-2, with TRBD1 as a possible D gene (5 bases). The CDR3 is 16 amino acids. Deletions cut 4 bases from V and 8 bases from J, with 23 bases between. CDR3 in amino acids: CASSYPGHWMTGGYTF. The CDR3 DNA sequence: TGTGCCAGCAGTTATCCCGGACACTGGATGACGGGAGGCTACACCTTC.

The rearrangement joins TRBV20-1 to TRBJ2-1; TRBD2 agrees at 7 bases. The CDR3 spans 14 residues. The junction had 5 bases not matched to a gene; V was cut back by 0 bases and J by 6 bases. Germline CDR1 and CDR2: DFQATT and SNEGSKA (reference sequence). In DNA form, the CDR3 reads TGCAGTGCTAGAGATTCGCCGGGGGGCAATGAGCAGTTCTTC. Translated, it gives CSARDSPGGNEQFF.

The chain employs TRBV7-2 and TRBJ2-4, with 7 bases matching TRBD1. The CDR3 totals 14 residues. V lost 0 bases and J lost 7; bases outside the gene matches: 3. Germline lookup yields CDR1 SGHTA and CDR2 FQGNSA. CDR3 residues: CASSLAPGGNIQYF. The CDR3 bases are TGTGCCAGCAGCTTAGCTCCAGGGGGTAACATTCAGTACTTC.

The sample holds a few counts of this clonotype. The chain is built from TRBV4-1 and TRBJ2-2; TRBD1 matches 9 bases. The CDR3 has 15 residues. Germline CDR1 reads MGHRA; CDR2 reads YSYEKL. J was trimmed by 2 bases and V by 4 bases; bases with no gene match: 2. The CDR3 protein is CASSPGQGNTGELFF. CDR3 coding DNA: TGCGCCAGCAGCCCGGGACAGGGTAACACCGGGGAGCTGTTTTTT.

This clonotype was seen only a few times. The chain couples TRBV4-1 to TRBJ2-5, with 12 bases fitting TRBD2. The CDR3 has 19 amino acids. CDR1 is MGHRA, CDR2 YSYEKL, per germline. After removal of 5 bases from V and 2 bases from J, the junction contained 15 bases not matched to a gene. The CDR3 sequence is CASSYSSTSGGYLQETQYF. Written as DNA, the CDR3 is TGCGCCAGCAGCTACAGTAGTACTAGCGGGGGGTACCTACAAGAGACCCAGTACTTC.

This clonotype turned up a few times. The chain carries TRBV9 and TRBJ2-1; 9 bases fit TRBD1. The CDR3 extends over 16 amino acids. Per germline, CDR1 SGDLS and CDR2 YYNGEE. V trimming: 0 bases; J trimming: 5 bases; junction bases outside the gene matches: 6. In nucleotides, the CDR3 is TGTGCCAGCAGCGTAGCTTACAGGGGGCTACACAATGAGCAGTTCTTC. Translated, it gives CASSVAYRGLHNEQFF.

The sample holds a few counts of this clonotype. The V gene is TRBV9, the J gene TRBJ2-1; 9 nucleotides align to TRBD2. CDR1 and CDR2 (germline): SGDLS, YYNGEE. Losses at the gene ends were 0 bases for V and 6 bases for J; bases not matched to a gene: 4. There are 15 residues in the CDR3. The CDR3: CASSVVPSGVNEQFF. The CDR3, as DNA: TGTGCCAGCAGCGTAGTTCCTAGCGGGGTCAATGAGCAGTTCTTC.

This clonotype has a handful of counts. The CDR3 loop is CASSYTVEAGAYEQYV. As DNA, the CDR3 is TGTGCCAGCAGTTACACGGTAGAAGCAGGTGCCTACGAGCAGTACGTC. The chain is built from TRBV6-6 and TRBJ2-7, with D unclear. V was clipped by 2 bases and J by 2 bases, with 16 bases between them. The CDR3 is made up of 16 amino acids. CDR1 MNHNY and CDR2 SVGAGI come from the germline V gene (reference sequence).

The chain couples TRBV29-1 to TRBJ1-1; D ambiguous. This CDR3 contains 11 residues. Trimming pared 2 bases from V and 6 bases from J, leaving 7 bases between. Germline CDR1 is SQVTM and CDR2 is ANQGSEA. The CDR3 bases are TGCAGCGTTGAACATGGGCCTGAAGCTTTCTTT. Translating gives CSVEHGPEAFF.